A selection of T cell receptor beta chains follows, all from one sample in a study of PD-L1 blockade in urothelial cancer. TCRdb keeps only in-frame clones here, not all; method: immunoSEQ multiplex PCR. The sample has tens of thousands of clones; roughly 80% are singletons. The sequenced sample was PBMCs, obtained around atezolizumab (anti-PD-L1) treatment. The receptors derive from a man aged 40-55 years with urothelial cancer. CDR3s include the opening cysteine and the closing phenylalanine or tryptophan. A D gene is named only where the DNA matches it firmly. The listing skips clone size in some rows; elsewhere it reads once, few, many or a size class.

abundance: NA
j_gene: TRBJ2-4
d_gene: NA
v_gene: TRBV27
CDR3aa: CASRAISRGGDIQYF
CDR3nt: TGTGCCAGCAGGGCGATTTCTAGAGGAGGGGACATTCAGTACTTC

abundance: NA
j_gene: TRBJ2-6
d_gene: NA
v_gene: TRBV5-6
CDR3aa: CASSLRDAGANVLTF
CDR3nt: TGTGCCAGCAGCCTCCGGGATGCTGGGGCCAACGTCCTGACTTTC

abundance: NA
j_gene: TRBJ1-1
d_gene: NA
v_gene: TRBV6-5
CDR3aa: CASSYEQRGQAFF
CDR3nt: TGTGCCAGCAGTTACGAGCAGCGGGGGCAAGCTTTCTTT

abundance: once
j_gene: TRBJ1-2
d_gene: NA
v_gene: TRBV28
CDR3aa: CASSPWGGEHGYTF
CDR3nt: TGTGCCAGCAGCCCATGGGGAGGGGAACATGGCTACACCTTC

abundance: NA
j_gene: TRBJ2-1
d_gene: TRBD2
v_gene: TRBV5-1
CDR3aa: CASSPAPRGGNNEQFF
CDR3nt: TGCGCCAGCAGCCCGGCCCCCCGGGGGGGAAACAATGAGCAGTTCTTC

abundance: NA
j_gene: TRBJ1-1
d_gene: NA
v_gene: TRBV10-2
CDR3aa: CASSENRYTEAFF
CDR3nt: TGCGCCAGCAGTGAGAACAGATACACTGAAGCTTTCTTT

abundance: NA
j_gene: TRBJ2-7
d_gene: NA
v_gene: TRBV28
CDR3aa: CASKTAGPLSYEQYF
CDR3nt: TGTGCCAGCAAGACGGCAGGGCCGCTTTCCTACGAGCAGTACTTC

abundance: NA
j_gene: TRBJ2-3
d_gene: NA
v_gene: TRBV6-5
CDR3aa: CASSSPFTDTQYF
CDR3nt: TGTGCCAGCAGTAGCCCCTTTACAGATACGCAGTATTTT

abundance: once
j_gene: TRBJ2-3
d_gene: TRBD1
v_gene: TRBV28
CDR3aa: CASRQGVQSTDTQYF
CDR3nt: TGTGCCAGCCGACAGGGGGTCCAAAGCACAGATACGCAGTATTTT

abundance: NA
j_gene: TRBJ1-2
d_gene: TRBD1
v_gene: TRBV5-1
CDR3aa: CASSLGDSPYGYTF
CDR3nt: TGCGCCAGCAGCTTAGGGGACAGCCCCTATGGCTACACCTTC

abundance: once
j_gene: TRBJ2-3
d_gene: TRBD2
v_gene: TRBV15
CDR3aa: CATSRGGRSYTDTQYF
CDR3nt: TGTGCCACCAGCAGAGGCGGGAGATCCTACACAGATACGCAGTATTTT

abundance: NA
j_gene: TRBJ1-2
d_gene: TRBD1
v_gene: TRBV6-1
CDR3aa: CASYPQMTGGNGYTF
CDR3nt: TGTGCCAGCTACCCACAGATGACAGGGGGCAATGGCTACACCTTC

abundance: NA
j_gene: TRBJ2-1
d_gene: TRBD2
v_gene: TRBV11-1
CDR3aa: CASSSLAGGTERSYNEQFF
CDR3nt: TGTGCCAGCAGCTCCCTAGCGGGAGGTACCGAGAGATCCTACAATGAGCAGTTCTTC

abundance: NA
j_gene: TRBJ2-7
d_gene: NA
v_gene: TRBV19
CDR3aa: CASSIGGFGYEQYF
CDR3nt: TGTGCCAGTAGTATCGGAGGGTTCGGGTACGAGCAGTACTTC

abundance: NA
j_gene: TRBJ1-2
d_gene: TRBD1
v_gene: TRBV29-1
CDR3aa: CSVEGVGQGIVGYTF
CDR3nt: TGCAGCGTTGAAGGGGTAGGACAGGGAATCGTCGGCTACACCTTC

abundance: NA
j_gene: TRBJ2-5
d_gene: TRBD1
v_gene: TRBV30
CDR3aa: CACPRTGVKTQYF
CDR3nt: TGTGCCTGCCCCCGGACAGGGGTAAAGACCCAGTACTTC

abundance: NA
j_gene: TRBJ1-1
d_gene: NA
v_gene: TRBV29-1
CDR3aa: CSVEDGRGSAPLREAFF
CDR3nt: TGCAGCGTTGAAGATGGAAGGGGCAGCGCCCCGCTGAGGGAAGCTTTCTTT

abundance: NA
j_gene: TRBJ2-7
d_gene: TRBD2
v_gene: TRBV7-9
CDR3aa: CASSFIPGLAGGPYEQYF
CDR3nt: TGTGCCAGCAGTTTTATCCCGGGACTAGCGGGAGGACCCTACGAGCAGTACTTC

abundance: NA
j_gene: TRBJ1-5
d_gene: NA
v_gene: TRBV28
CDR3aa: CASKSLEQPQHF
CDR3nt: TGTGCCAGCAAGTCGTTAGAACAGCCCCAGCATTTT

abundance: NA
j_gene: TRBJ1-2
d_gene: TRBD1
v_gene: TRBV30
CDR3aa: CAWSASDRPNYGYTF
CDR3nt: TGTGCCTGGAGTGCCTCGGACAGGCCAAACTATGGCTACACCTTC

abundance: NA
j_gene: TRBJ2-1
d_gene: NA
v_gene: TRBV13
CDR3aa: CASSPTVVDEQFF
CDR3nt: TGTGCCAGCAGCCCGACAGTGGTCGATGAGCAGTTCTTC

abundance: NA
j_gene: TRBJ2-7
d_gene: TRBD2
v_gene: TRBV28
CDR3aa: CASSFTSGMGSYEQYF
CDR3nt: TGTGCCAGCAGTTTTACCAGCGGGATGGGGTCCTACGAGCAGTACTTC

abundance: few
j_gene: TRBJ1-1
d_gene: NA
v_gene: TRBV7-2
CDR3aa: CASSPLLRVDTEAFF
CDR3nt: TGTGCCAGCAGCCCCCTGCTCAGGGTGGACACTGAAGCTTTCTTT

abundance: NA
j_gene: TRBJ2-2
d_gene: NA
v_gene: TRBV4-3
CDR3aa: CASEDSQTSGELFF
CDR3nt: TGCGCCAGCGAAGACTCCCAGACGTCTGGGGAGCTGTTTTTT

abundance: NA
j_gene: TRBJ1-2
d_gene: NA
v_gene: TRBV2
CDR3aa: CATFVREALGDYGYTF
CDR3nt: TGTGCCACCTTCGTGAGGGAGGCCCTCGGGGACTATGGCTACACCTTC

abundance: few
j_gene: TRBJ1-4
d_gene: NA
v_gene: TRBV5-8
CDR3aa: CASSRRGATNEKLFF
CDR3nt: TGTGCCAGCAGCCGCCGGGGGGCAACTAATGAAAAACTGTTTTTT

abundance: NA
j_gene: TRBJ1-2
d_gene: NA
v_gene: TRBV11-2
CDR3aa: CASSLDGENGYTF
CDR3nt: TGTGCCAGCAGCTTGGACGGGGAGAATGGCTACACCTTC

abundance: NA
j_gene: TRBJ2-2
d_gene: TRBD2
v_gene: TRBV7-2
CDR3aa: CASSYGTSSNTGELFF
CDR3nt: TGTGCCAGCAGTTACGGGACTAGCAGTAACACCGGGGAGCTGTTTTTT

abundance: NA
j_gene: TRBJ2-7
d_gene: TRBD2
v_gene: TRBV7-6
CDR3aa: CASSLVSGSSYEQYF
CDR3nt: TGTGCCAGCAGCTTAGTCAGCGGGAGCTCCTACGAGCAGTACTTC

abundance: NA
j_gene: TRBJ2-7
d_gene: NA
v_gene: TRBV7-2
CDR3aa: CASSQLGSFYEQYF
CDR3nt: TGTGCCAGCAGTCAACTCGGGTCCTTTTACGAGCAGTACTTC

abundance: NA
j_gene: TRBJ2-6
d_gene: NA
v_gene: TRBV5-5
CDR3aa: CASSLGQTGANVLTF
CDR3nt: TGTGCCAGCAGCTTAGGACAGACTGGGGCCAACGTCCTGACTTTC

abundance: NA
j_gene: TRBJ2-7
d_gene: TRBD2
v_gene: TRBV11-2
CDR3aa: CASSFSALWGGPSYEQYF
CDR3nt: TGTGCCAGCAGCTTCTCCGCTCTCTGGGGAGGGCCATCCTACGAGCAGTACTTC

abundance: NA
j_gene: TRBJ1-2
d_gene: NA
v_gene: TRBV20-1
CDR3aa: CSALRPGGYTF
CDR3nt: TGCAGTGCTCTAAGGCCAGGGGGCTACACCTTC

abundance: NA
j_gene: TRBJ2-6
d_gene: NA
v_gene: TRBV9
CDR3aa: CASTVGGGRDPRGANVLTF
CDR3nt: TGTGCCAGCACCGTCGGCGGGGGCCGCGATCCCCGTGGGGCCAACGTCCTGACTTTC

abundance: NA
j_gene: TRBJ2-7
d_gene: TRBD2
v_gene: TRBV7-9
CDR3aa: CASSLGGVSGGGYEQYF
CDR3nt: TGTGCCAGCAGCTTGGGCGGAGTAAGCGGGGGGGGCTACGAGCAGTACTTC

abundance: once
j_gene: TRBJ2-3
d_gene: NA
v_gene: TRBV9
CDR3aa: CASSVFGGTDTQYF
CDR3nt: TGTGCCAGCAGCGTTTTCGGGGGCACAGATACGCAGTATTTT

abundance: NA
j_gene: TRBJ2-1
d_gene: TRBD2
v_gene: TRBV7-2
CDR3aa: CASSGSGLAGYNEQFF
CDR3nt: TGTGCCAGCAGCGGCAGTGGGCTAGCGGGCTACAATGAGCAGTTCTTC

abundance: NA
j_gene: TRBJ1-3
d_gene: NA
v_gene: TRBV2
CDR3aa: CASSDYGGIGNTIYF
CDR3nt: TGTGCCAGCAGTGATTATGGGGGGATAGGAAACACCATATATTTT

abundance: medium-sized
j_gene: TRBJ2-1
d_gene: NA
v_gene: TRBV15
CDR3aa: CATSRDRGGYNEQFF
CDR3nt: TGTGCCACCAGCAGAGATCGAGGTGGATACAATGAGCAGTTCTTC

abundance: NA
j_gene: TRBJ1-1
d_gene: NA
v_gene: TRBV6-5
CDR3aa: CASSRVRRNTEAFF
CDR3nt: TGTGCCAGCAGCCGGGTGAGAAGGAACACTGAAGCTTTCTTT

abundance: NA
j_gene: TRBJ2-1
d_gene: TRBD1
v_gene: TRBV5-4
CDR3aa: CASSLRAGGANEQFF
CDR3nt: TGTGCCAGCAGCTTGAGGGCAGGGGGTGCCAATGAGCAGTTCTTC

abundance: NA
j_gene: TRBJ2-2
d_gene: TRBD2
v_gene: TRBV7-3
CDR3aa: CASSLDWDSGRTGELFF
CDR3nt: TGTGCCAGCAGCTTGGATTGGGACAGCGGGAGGACCGGGGAGCTGTTTTTT

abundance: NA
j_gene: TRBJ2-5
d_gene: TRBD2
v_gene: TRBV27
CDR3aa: CASSFRASGSGSQYF
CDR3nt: TGTGCCAGCAGTTTTCGGGCTAGCGGGAGTGGTTCCCAGTACTTC

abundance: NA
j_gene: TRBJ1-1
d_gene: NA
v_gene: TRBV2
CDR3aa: CASSPRERTEAFF
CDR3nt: TGTGCCAGCTCCCCCAGGGAAAGGACTGAAGCTTTCTTT

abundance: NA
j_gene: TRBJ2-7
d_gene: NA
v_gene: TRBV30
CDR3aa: CAWSVNGYEQYF
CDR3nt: TGTGCCTGGAGTGTAAACGGCTACGAGCAGTACTTC

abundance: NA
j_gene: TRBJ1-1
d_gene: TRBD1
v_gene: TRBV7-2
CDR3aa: CASSPGTGLAFF
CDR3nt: TGTGCCAGCAGCCCCGGGACAGGGCTAGCTTTCTTT

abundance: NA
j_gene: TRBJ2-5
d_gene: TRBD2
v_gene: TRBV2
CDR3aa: CASSERASGSETQYF
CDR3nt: TGTGCCAGCAGTGAAAGGGCTAGCGGGAGTGAGACCCAGTACTTC

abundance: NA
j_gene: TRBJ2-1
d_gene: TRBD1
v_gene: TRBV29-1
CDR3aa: CSVEGRDRDPNEQFF
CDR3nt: TGCAGCGTTGAAGGGCGGGACAGGGACCCCAATGAGCAGTTCTTC

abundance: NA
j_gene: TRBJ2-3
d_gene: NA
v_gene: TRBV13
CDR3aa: CASSLGLSRGGDTQYF
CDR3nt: TGTGCCAGCAGCTTAGGCCTCAGCAGGGGCGGAGATACGCAGTATTTT

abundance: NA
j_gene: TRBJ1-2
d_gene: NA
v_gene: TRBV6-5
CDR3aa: CASSSIRVNYGYTF
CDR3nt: TGTGCCAGCAGTTCAATCAGGGTTAACTATGGCTACACCTTC

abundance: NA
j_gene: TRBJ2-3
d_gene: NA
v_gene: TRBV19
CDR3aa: CASSILSQVGRDTQYF
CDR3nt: TGTGCCAGTAGTATCCTCTCCCAGGTCGGTCGAGATACGCAGTATTTT

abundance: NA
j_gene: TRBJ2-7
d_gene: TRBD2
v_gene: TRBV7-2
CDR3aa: CASSRTSGSSYEQYF
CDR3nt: TGTGCCAGCAGCCGGACTAGCGGTTCCTCCTACGAGCAGTACTTC

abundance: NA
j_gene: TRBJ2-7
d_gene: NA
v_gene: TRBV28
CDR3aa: CASSLPSTGLYEQYF
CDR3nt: TGTGCCAGCAGTTTACCCTCGACAGGACTTTACGAGCAGTACTTC